These T cell receptor beta chains were read from a single sample in a study of shared clonotypes between healthy human individuals. Here immunoSEQ multiplex PCR was the method, and the copy in TCRdb shows in-frame clones only, minus some. Here the sample spans 2 million to 2.5 million clones, 80% to 95% being singletons. Sequencing was carried out using naive CD4+ T cells from PBMCs. The receptors here all came from a man younger than 35 in good health. Some clones in this sample may be carry-over from other donors' samples. The CDR3 runs from the conserved cysteine through the conserved F or W. The D gene is left open where the match is weak. Size tells how often a clone was seen (once, few, many) or the class of an expanded clone, and some rows leave it out.

clone size: .; V gene: TRBV7-2; J gene: TRBJ2-1; D gene: .; CDR3 DNA: TGTGCCAGCAGCCAAGGGGCAATCTACAATGAGCAGTTCTTC; CDR3 protein: CASSQGAIYNEQFF
clone size: .; V gene: TRBV7-9; J gene: TRBJ2-2; D gene: TRBD2; CDR3 DNA: TGTGCCAGCAGCGAGCGGGAGTACACCGGGGAGCTGTTTTTT; CDR3 protein: CASSEREYTGELFF
clone size: .; V gene: TRBV18; J gene: TRBJ2-3; D gene: .; CDR3 DNA: TGTGCCAGCTCACCAGTGACAGGAAGCACAGATACGCAGTATTTT; CDR3 protein: CASSPVTGSTDTQYF
clone size: .; V gene: TRBV16; J gene: TRBJ1-2; D gene: TRBD1; CDR3 DNA: TGTGCCAGCAGCCCGACAGGGAACGGGGCTGGCTACACCTTC; CDR3 protein: CASSPTGNGAGYTF
clone size: .; V gene: TRBV2; J gene: TRBJ2-2; D gene: TRBD1; CDR3 DNA: TGTGCCAGCAGTGCCTCCGGGACAGGGGGCGCAAAAGAGAACACCGGGGAGCTGTTTTTT; CDR3 protein: CASSASGTGGAKENTGELFF
clone size: .; V gene: TRBV2; J gene: TRBJ2-2; D gene: .; CDR3 DNA: TGTGCCAGCAGTGTCTTGGGGCCTTACAACACCGGGGAGCTGTTTTTT; CDR3 protein: CASSVLGPYNTGELFF
clone size: .; V gene: TRBV4-1; J gene: TRBJ1-5; D gene: .; CDR3 DNA: TGCGCCAGCAGCCAAAAAGAGGTGACGATCAATCAGCCCCAGCATTTT; CDR3 protein: CASSQKEVTINQPQHF
clone size: .; V gene: TRBV5-8; J gene: TRBJ2-3; D gene: .; CDR3 DNA: TGTGCCAGCACCCTCCCAGGGGATGTCGCAGATACGCAGTATTTT; CDR3 protein: CASTLPGDVADTQYF
clone size: .; V gene: TRBV18; J gene: TRBJ1-1; D gene: TRBD1; CDR3 DNA: TGTGCCAGCTCGCCACAGGGGGCGAACACTGAAGCTTTCTTT; CDR3 protein: CASSPQGANTEAFF
clone size: .; V gene: TRBV4-2; J gene: TRBJ2-7; D gene: TRBD2; CDR3 DNA: TGTGCCAGCAGCCAACCGCAGACTAGCCGGCGCCCCTACGAGCAGTACTTC; CDR3 protein: CASSQPQTSRRPYEQYF
clone size: once; V gene: TRBV25-1; J gene: TRBJ2-1; D gene: .; CDR3 DNA: TGTGCCAGCAGGGACAGCTACAATGAGCAGTTCTTC; CDR3 protein: CASRDSYNEQFF
clone size: .; V gene: TRBV28; J gene: TRBJ2-5; D gene: .; CDR3 DNA: TGTGCCAGCAGTTTAATGTCTCACGGGGAGACCCAGTACTTC; CDR3 protein: CASSLMSHGETQYF
clone size: .; V gene: TRBV28; J gene: TRBJ2-7; D gene: .; CDR3 DNA: TGTGCCACCCGATTCGAAGGACGCGAGCAGTACTTC; CDR3 protein: CATRFEGREQYF
clone size: .; V gene: TRBV6-5; J gene: TRBJ2-2; D gene: TRBD1; CDR3 DNA: TGTGCCAGCAGGGGCGGGACAGGGGTGAACGGGGAGCTGTTTTTT; CDR3 protein: CASRGGTGVNGELFF
clone size: .; V gene: TRBV5-4; J gene: TRBJ1-1; D gene: TRBD1; CDR3 DNA: TGTGCCAGCAGCTTGGGCGGGACAGGGGGCACTGAAGCTTTCTTT; CDR3 protein: CASSLGGTGGTEAFF
clone size: once; V gene: TRBV7-9; J gene: TRBJ2-7; D gene: .; CDR3 DNA: TGTGCCAGCAGCTTACTAGCGAACTACGAGCAGTACTTC; CDR3 protein: CASSLLANYEQYF
clone size: .; V gene: TRBV5-4; J gene: TRBJ2-7; D gene: .; CDR3 DNA: TGTGCCAGCAGCTTGACTGAATCCTACGAGCAGTACTTC; CDR3 protein: CASSLTESYEQYF
clone size: .; V gene: TRBV19; J gene: TRBJ2-1; D gene: TRBD1; CDR3 DNA: TGTGCCACTCGACAGGGGCTTTACAATGAGCAGTTCTTC; CDR3 protein: CATRQGLYNEQFF
clone size: .; V gene: TRBV7-9; J gene: TRBJ1-2; D gene: .; CDR3 DNA: TGTGCCAGCAGCTCGACGGGGGTATCTAACTATGGCTACACCTTC; CDR3 protein: CASSSTGVSNYGYTF
clone size: .; V gene: TRBV5-6; J gene: TRBJ1-1; D gene: .; CDR3 DNA: TGTGCCAGCAGCTTGGGAGGTAAGCCTGAAGCTTTCTTT; CDR3 protein: CASSLGGKPEAFF
clone size: once; V gene: TRBV10-3; J gene: TRBJ2-3; D gene: .; CDR3 DNA: TGTGCCATCAGCGCCACGGACATAACTTCAGATACGCAGTATTTT; CDR3 protein: CAISATDITSDTQYF
clone size: .; V gene: TRBV2; J gene: TRBJ2-4; D gene: .; CDR3 DNA: TGTGCCAGCAGTCCCGCGGTGGTCCAGGCCATTCAGTACTTC; CDR3 protein: CASSPAVVQAIQYF
clone size: .; V gene: TRBV28; J gene: TRBJ1-1; D gene: .; CDR3 DNA: TGTGCCAGCATCGCGGGGGGGAACACTGAAGCTTTCTTT; CDR3 protein: CASIAGGNTEAFF
clone size: .; V gene: TRBV2; J gene: TRBJ1-1; D gene: TRBD1; CDR3 DNA: TGTGCCAGCAGTCTGGGACAGGGCAACACTGAAGCTTTCTTT; CDR3 protein: CASSLGQGNTEAFF
clone size: .; V gene: TRBV5-4; J gene: TRBJ2-7; D gene: .; CDR3 DNA: TGTGCCAGCAGCTTGGGTCAGGGGCCCTACGAGCAGTACTTC; CDR3 protein: CASSLGQGPYEQYF
clone size: .; V gene: TRBV18; J gene: TRBJ2-3; D gene: TRBD2; CDR3 DNA: TGTGCCAGCTCCCTAGGACTAGCGGGAGCAGATACGCAGTATTTT; CDR3 protein: CASSLGLAGADTQYF
clone size: .; V gene: TRBV11-3; J gene: TRBJ2-1; D gene: .; CDR3 DNA: TGTGCCAGCAGCCGAGCACGGGCAGCCTACAATGAGCAGTTCTTC; CDR3 protein: CASSRARAAYNEQFF
clone size: .; V gene: TRBV6-5; J gene: TRBJ1-2; D gene: .; CDR3 DNA: TGTGCCAGCAGTTACTCCGGCAGCCTTACCTATGGCTACACCTTC; CDR3 protein: CASSYSGSLTYGYTF
clone size: .; V gene: TRBV5-1; J gene: TRBJ2-7; D gene: TRBD1; CDR3 DNA: TGCGCCAGCAGCTTGAGTGGGACAGGAACCTACGAGCAGTACTTC; CDR3 protein: CASSLSGTGTYEQYF
clone size: .; V gene: TRBV4-1; J gene: TRBJ2-1; D gene: .; CDR3 DNA: TGCGCCTCCCAGCACCCTGGATACAATGAGCAGTTCTTC; CDR3 protein: CASQHPGYNEQFF
clone size: .; V gene: TRBV6-5; J gene: TRBJ2-1; D gene: .; CDR3 DNA: TGTGCCAGCAGTTACTGGGCAGGGCATGAGCAGTTCTTC; CDR3 protein: CASSYWAGHEQFF
clone size: .; V gene: TRBV7-9; J gene: TRBJ2-4; D gene: .; CDR3 DNA: TGTGCCAGCAGCTTAGTTGGGGGAGCTTGGTACTTC; CDR3 protein: CASSLVGGAWYF
clone size: once; V gene: TRBV5-8; J gene: TRBJ1-4; D gene: .; CDR3 DNA: TGTGCCAGCAGCTTAAAAGGGCGGATGTGGGAAAAACTGTTTTTT; CDR3 protein: CASSLKGRMWEKLFF
clone size: .; V gene: TRBV7-2; J gene: TRBJ2-7; D gene: .; CDR3 DNA: TGTGCCAGCAGCTTAGCGGGTGGGGAGCAGTACTTC; CDR3 protein: CASSLAGGEQYF
clone size: .; V gene: TRBV6-4; J gene: TRBJ2-1; D gene: TRBD2; CDR3 DNA: TGTGCCAGCAGTGGGCGTGCGGGAGATGAGCAGTTCTTC; CDR3 protein: CASSGRAGDEQFF
clone size: .; V gene: TRBV2; J gene: TRBJ2-7; D gene: TRBD1; CDR3 DNA: TGTGCCAGCGAGGGGGGACAGGCCTTGAGCTCCTACGAGCAGTACTTC; CDR3 protein: CASEGGQALSSYEQYF
clone size: .; V gene: TRBV7-2; J gene: TRBJ2-2; D gene: TRBD1; CDR3 DNA: TGTGCCAGCATCACCGGGACAGGGGGATCCGGGGAGCTGTTTTTT; CDR3 protein: CASITGTGGSGELFF
clone size: .; V gene: TRBV27; J gene: TRBJ2-7; D gene: TRBD1; CDR3 DNA: TGTGCCAGCAGTTTGATTTCTAGGGGGCCGAGCTCCTACGAGCAGTACTTC; CDR3 protein: CASSLISRGPSSYEQYF
clone size: .; V gene: TRBV28; J gene: TRBJ2-7; D gene: TRBD2; CDR3 DNA: TGTGCCAGCAGTTGGCCCTCTAGCGGGAGTTTCCACGAGCAGTACTTC; CDR3 protein: CASSWPSSGSFHEQYF
clone size: .; V gene: TRBV12-5; J gene: TRBJ1-1; D gene: .; CDR3 DNA: TGTGCTAGTGGGTTGGGGTACACTGAAGCTTTCTTT; CDR3 protein: CASGLGYTEAFF
clone size: once; V gene: TRBV27; J gene: TRBJ2-5; D gene: TRBD2; CDR3 DNA: TGTGCCAGCAGTTTTCTAGCGGGAGTGTGGGAGACCCAGTACTTC; CDR3 protein: CASSFLAGVWETQYF
clone size: .; V gene: TRBV4-3; J gene: TRBJ2-3; D gene: .; CDR3 DNA: TGCGCCAGCAGCCAAGAAGCAAGATCAGATACGCAGTATTTT; CDR3 protein: CASSQEARSDTQYF
clone size: .; V gene: TRBV4-3; J gene: TRBJ2-3; D gene: TRBD2; CDR3 DNA: TGCGCCAGCAGCCAAGATCGGGGAGGGGTTTCTACAGATACGCAGTATTTT; CDR3 protein: CASSQDRGGVSTDTQYF
clone size: few; V gene: TRBV28; J gene: TRBJ1-5; D gene: TRBD1; CDR3 DNA: TGTGCCAGCAGACTCCTCACAGGGGAGGGTCAGCCCCAGCATTTT; CDR3 protein: CASRLLTGEGQPQHF
clone size: .; V gene: TRBV11-3; J gene: TRBJ1-4; D gene: .; CDR3 DNA: TGTGCCAGCAGTTTAAAGGGGGGGACTAATGAAAAACTGTTTTTT; CDR3 protein: CASSLKGGTNEKLFF
clone size: .; V gene: TRBV5-1; J gene: TRBJ2-3; D gene: TRBD2; CDR3 DNA: TGCGCCAGCAGCTTGGCCCGACTAGCGGGAGCTGAAGATACGCAGTATTTT; CDR3 protein: CASSLARLAGAEDTQYF
clone size: once; V gene: TRBV7-2; J gene: TRBJ1-5; D gene: .; CDR3 DNA: TGTGCCAGCAGCCAAACGTCGGGGGATTACCAGCCCCAGCATTTT; CDR3 protein: CASSQTSGDYQPQHF